One sample yielded the 25 T cell receptor beta chains listed below, sequenced in a study of T cell clones after liver transplantation. Method: immunoSEQ multiplex PCR; TCRdb's copy keeps in-frame clones and lacks some. The sample carries over 5,500 clones, roughly 70% recorded once. The source was CD8+ T cells from blood, collected before liver transplant. These receptors were taken from a human donor who received a liver transplant.

The chain has TRBV9 and TRBJ1-1; possible D gene TRBD1, 5 bases. Germline-derived CDR1 and CDR2 are SGDLS and YYNGEE. V was trimmed by 0 bases and J by 0 bases, leaving 12 bases between them. The CDR3 sequence is 16 residues long. The CDR3 sequence: CASSVVEGTMNTEAFF. The CDR3, as DNA: TGTGCCAGCAGCGTAGTGGAGGGGACCATGAACACTGAAGCTTTCTTT. Based on the CDR3 plus reference TRBV9 and TRBJ1-1, the full variable domain is DSGVTQTPKHLITATGQRVTLRCSPRSGDLSVYWYQQSLDQGLQFLIQYYNGEERAKGNILERFSAQQFPDLHSELNLSSLELGDSALYFCASSVVEGTMNTEAFFGQGTRLTVV.

This clone showed up just a few times. The chain links TRBV5-5 to TRBJ2-7; 10 bases line up with TRBD1. This CDR3 spans 14 amino acids. V shed 3 bases and J 5 bases; nucleotides not matched to a gene: 5. From germline, CDR1 is SGHKS and CDR2 YYEKEE (reference sequence). The CDR3 region has the DNA TGTGCCAGCAGCTCTCTTGGGACAGGGGACGAGCAGTACTTC. Protein sequence: CASSSLGTGDEQYF.

This clone was detected only once. The chain recombines TRBV21-1 with TRBJ2-5; the table's D gene call, TRBD1, was not cross checked with the DNA. TRBV21-1 is tagged as a pseudogene. This CDR3 contains 15 residues. In DNA, the CDR3 is TGTGCCAGCAGCAAACCGGACAGGGGGCAAGAGACCCAGTACTTC. This codes for CASSKPDRGQETQYF.

The chain uses TRBV5-4 and TRBJ2-2; 11 positions match TRBD1. V was pared by 2 bases and J by 3 bases, with 3 bases of the junction left unmatched. Germline V gene lookup returns CDR1 SGHNT and CDR2 YYREEE (reference sequence). This CDR3 comprises 16 residues. CDR3 amino acids: CASSLPGQGDTGELFF. As DNA, the CDR3 is TGTGCCAGCAGCTTACCGGGACAGGGGGACACCGGGGAGCTGTTTTTT.

This sequence joins TRBV28 and TRBJ2-7, with a tentative D call TRBD1 (5 bases). The CDR3 length is 13 residues. The germline V gene encodes CDR1 MDHEN and CDR2 SYDVKM. Deletions cut 2 bases from V and 4 bases from J, with 9 bases between. The CDR3 region has the DNA TGTGCCAGCAGTTTAAAAGGGGCGTACGAGCAGTACTTC. Protein product: CASSLKGAYEQYF. The full variable domain, completed using reference TRBV28 and TRBJ2-7, is DVKVTQSSRYLVKRTGEKVFLECVQDMDHENMFWYRQDPGLGLRLIYFSYDVKMKEKGDIPEGYSVSREKKERFSLILESASTNQTSMYLCASSLKGAYEQYFGPGTRLTVT.

The V and J genes are TRBV6-5 and TRBJ2-7; 7 nucleotides align to TRBD1. This CDR3 spans 12 amino acids. Germline loops: CDR1 MNHEY, CDR2 SVGAGI. V lost 4 bases, J lost 5 bases, and 2 bases stayed unmatched. The CDR3 is CASSLTGDEQYV. The CDR3 DNA is TGTGCCAGCAGTTTAACAGGGGACGAGCAGTACGTC.

This chain uses TRBV30 with TRBJ1-3, with 7 bases lining up with TRBD1. The CDR3 is made up of 13 amino acids. Germline trimming cut 6 bases from V and 2 bases from J; bases unmatched to any gene: 4. Germline values: CDR1 GTSNPN, CDR2 SVGIG (reference sequence). The chain's CDR3 is CACKGQTGNTIYF. In DNA, the CDR3 is TGTGCCTGTAAGGGACAGACTGGAAACACCATATATTTT.

This chain joins TRBV18 and TRBJ2-7; D perhaps matches TRBD1 (6 bases). The CDR3 covers 23 residues. Trimming shortened V by 3 bases and J by 4 bases, and 40 bases separated the two germline ends. Germline CDR1 and CDR2: KGHSH and LQKENI. The CDR3 region is CASSPYPGVWGELRWVPPYEQYF. CDR3 nucleotide sequence: TGTGCCAGCTCACCTTACCCAGGGGTGTGGGGTGAACTACGATGGGTTCCACCTTACGAGCAGTACTTC.

The gene calls are TRBV19 and TRBJ2-1, with 7 nucleotides matching TRBD2. The CDR3 spans 15 residues. With 5 bases clipped from V and 5 bases from J, the junction kept 9 bases outside the gene matches. Germline CDR1 reads LNHDA; CDR2 reads SQIVND (reference sequence). The CDR3 bases are TGTGCCAGTAGTCCCTGGGGGGGAGTTGACAATGAGCAGTTCTTC. It is translated as CASSPWGGVDNEQFF.

V is TRBV5-6 and J is TRBJ2-7; 7 nucleotides agree with TRBD1. J lost 4 bases, V lost 2 bases, and 6 bases had no gene match. Germline CDR1 and CDR2: SGHDT and YYEEEE. The CDR3 has 14 amino acids. The CDR3 DNA follows: TGTGCCAGCAGCTTACGAGGGACAGTTTACGAGCAGTACGTC. Translating gives CASSLRGTVYEQYV.

This clone was counted a few times. The chain carries TRBV28 and TRBJ1-5, with 10 bases lining up with TRBD1. Unmatched junction bases numbered 6, after V lost 6 bases and J lost 7 bases. From germline, CDR1 is MDHEN and CDR2 SYDVKM. This CDR3 is built from 14 residues. The CDR3 protein is CASRPGQGNQPQHF. CDR3 sequence (DNA): TGTGCCAGCAGACCGGGACAGGGGAACCAGCCCCAGCATTTT.

This chain joins TRBV7-2 and TRBJ1-1; D is ambiguous. This CDR3 region has 13 residues. With 0 bases removed from V and 5 bases from J, the gap between germline ends came to 7 bases. Looked up from germline, CDR1 is SGHTA and CDR2 is FQGNSA. The CDR3 region has the DNA TGTGCCAGCAGCTTAGCGTGGGGTACTGAAGCTTTCTTT. It encodes CASSLAWGTEAFF.

J is TRBJ2-1 and V is TRBV29-1, with TRBD1 matching 7 bases. The CDR3 sequence is 14 residues long. J was trimmed by 8 bases and V by 5 bases; bases with no gene match: 12. Germline V gene sequence: CDR1 SQVTM, CDR2 ANQGSEA. CDR3 region: CSVWGDRAVDEQFF. CDR3 in DNA: TGCAGCGTTTGGGGTGACAGGGCGGTTGATGAGCAGTTCTTC.

The rearrangement uses TRBV5-8 and TRBJ2-1; the D is unclear. Trimming left V 4 bases short and J 4 bases short, with 15 bases between. In germline, CDR1 is SGHTS, CDR2 YDEGEE. The CDR3 extends over 15 amino acids. The CDR3 bases are TGTGCCAGCAGCGGGCGTGCAATGGGATACAATGAGCAGTTCTTC. Amino acid sequence: CASSGRAMGYNEQFF.

This chain's CDR3 is CASSSRRTSGSHPETQYF. CDR3 coding DNA: TGTGCCAGCAGCTCACGGAGGACTAGCGGGAGTCACCCGGAGACCCAGTACTTC. This chain connects TRBV7-8 to TRBJ2-5, with 13 bases that match TRBD2. The J segment lost 5 bases and the V segment lost 4 bases, leaving 13 bases of the junction unmatched. This CDR3 is built from 18 residues. The germline V gene encodes CDR1 SGHVS and CDR2 FQNEAQ.

CDR3 in amino acids: CASSSTGHLNGYTF. The CDR3 bases are TGTGCCAGCAGTTCAACAGGGCACCTTAATGGCTACACCTTC. The chain recombines TRBV28 with TRBJ1-2, with D perhaps TRBD1 (6 bases). The CDR3 runs 14 residues. CDR1 is MDHEN, CDR2 SYDVKM, per germline. V was pared by 4 bases and J by 6 bases, with 15 bases between.

This chain uses TRBV19 with TRBJ1-1; D call uncertain. V lost 4 bases and J lost 4, with 10 bases in between. This CDR3 has 13 amino acids. Germline lookup yields CDR1 LNHDA and CDR2 SQIVND (reference sequence). CDR3 residues: CASSRSASTEAFF. The CDR3 DNA reads TGTGCCAGTAGTAGGTCGGCGAGCACTGAAGCTTTCTTT.

In this sample, this clone turned up a few times. The chain combines TRBV5-4 with TRBJ2-1, with a tentative D call TRBD1 (5 bases). The CDR3 has 15 residues. Trimming shortened V by 4 bases and J by 7 bases, and 18 bases separated the two germline ends. Germline V gene data show CDR1 as SGHNT and CDR2 as YYREEE (reference sequence). Here the CDR3 reads CASSPAGFWVNEQFF. The DNA of the CDR3 is TGTGCCAGCAGCCCAGCAGGGTTCTGGGTTAATGAGCAGTTCTTC.

The chain couples TRBV28 to TRBJ2-7, with 8 nucleotides matching TRBD1. Losses at the gene ends were 1 base for V and 2 bases for J; bases not matched to a gene: 4. Per the germline V gene, CDR1 is MDHEN and CDR2 is SYDVKM. This CDR3 is 15 amino acids long. The CDR3 coding sequence is TGTGCCAGCAGTTTATTGACAGGGGATACCTACGAGCAGTACTTC. This sequence encodes CASSLLTGDTYEQYF.

This clone has only a few counts. The chain joins TRBV6-4 to TRBJ2-3, with 7 bases matching TRBD2. After removal of 2 bases from V and 2 bases from J, the junction contained 4 bases not matched to a gene. Germline CDR1 and CDR2: MRHNA and SNTAGT. The CDR3 sequence is 15 residues long. The chain's CDR3 is CASSDRAGTTDTQYF. CDR3 sequence (DNA): TGTGCCAGCAGTGACAGAGCGGGGACCACAGATACGCAGTATTTT.

This chain uses TRBV5-8 with TRBJ2-2, with D maybe TRBD1 (6 bases). The germline gives CDR1 SGHTS, CDR2 YDEGEE. This CDR3 has 15 amino acids. V was clipped by 4 bases and J by 5 bases, with 15 bases between them. CDR3 DNA sequence: TGTGCCAGCAGCGGAACAGGGTCTAGGACCGGGGAGCTGTTTTTT. Translation gives CASSGTGSRTGELFF.

The chain is built from TRBV29-1 and TRBJ1-1; tentative D call: TRBD1 (6 bases). This CDR3 has 12 amino acids. Germline lookup yields CDR1 SQVTM and CDR2 ANQGSEA. The germline V and J ends were trimmed by 7 bases and 4 bases, with 13 bases remaining between them. This CDR3 reads CSATGKVTEAFF. DNA of the CDR3: TGCAGCGCCACAGGGAAGGTCACTGAAGCTTTCTTT.

As to this clone: One junction end disagrees with the germline gene, perhaps due to a read error. This chain connects TRBV6-1 to TRBJ2-5; 7 nucleotides agree with TRBD1. This CDR3 is 16 amino acids long. Germline CDR1 reads MNHNS; CDR2 reads SASEGT. The CDR3 region has the DNA TGTGCCATCAGTGAGTCATGGACAGGAGAAGAAGAGACCCAGTACTTC. Protein product: CAISESWTGEEETQYF.

V gene TRBV6-6 combines with J gene TRBJ1-2, with a tentative D call TRBD1 (6 bases). Germline V lookup: CDR1 MNHNY, CDR2 SVGAGI (reference sequence). The CDR3 runs 15 residues. V was cut by 4 bases and J by 1 base, with 13 bases left in between. CDR3 nucleotides: TGTGCCAGCAGTTTAGTGGCAGGGGATAACTATGGCTACACCTTC. This sequence encodes CASSLVAGDNYGYTF.

The V and J genes are TRBV6-5 and TRBJ2-7; 9 bases are shared with TRBD2. The V gene's germline CDR1 is MNHEY and CDR2 SVGAGI. V lost 4 bases and J lost 5; bases outside the gene matches: 3. This CDR3 has 13 residues. This CDR3 reads CASSSSGRNEQYV. The CDR3 nucleotides are TGTGCCAGCAGTTCGAGCGGGAGGAACGAGCAGTACGTC.